This T cell receptor (beta chain) was retrieved from a study of blood T cells in healthy people across ages. Study details: Roughly one uniquely barcoded beta molecule per two T cells was captured. General study findings and limits: Diversity estimates drawn from one million T cells were deemed underestimates. Naive CD4+ cells and diversity were both higher in long-lived donors than in aged donors.

Together with a sample-barcoded 5' primer, a J-beta primer mix was included in a second PCR lasting 7 to 11 cycles. TCRdb itself ran the 5' RACE reads through MiXCR, one entry per CDR3 protein. The sample comprises roughly 800,000 distinct CDR3 sequences, around 25% of which are singletons, and under 4.5% rests with the top ten. This clonotype appeared a few times. Its specificity is unknown. The same sample was also studied in work on T cells of mothers and their children. That paper notes: Samples came from a few healthy Caucasian mothers and their six children.

The sequence derives from a boy between 5 and 17 years old in good health. The source material was blood.

CDR3: CASSHSGSSTDTQYF. CDR3 nucleotides: TGCGCCAGCAGCCATTCGGGGAGTAGCACAGATACGCAGTATTTT. The V call is TRBV4-1, the J call TRBJ2-3, with D possibly being TRBD2 (5 bases). CDR1 is MGHRA and CDR2 is YSYEKL in the germline V gene. Trimming stripped 3 bases from V and 0 bases from J, with 10 bases between. The CDR3 runs to 15 residues.